A single sample gave rise to the 30 T cell receptor beta chains below, sequenced in a study of blood T cell repertoires in COVID-19. The assay was immunoSEQ multiplex PCR, and TCRdb's table has in-frame clones only and misses some. The table has 55,000 to 75,000 clones, about 86% seen once. Sequencing was performed on peripheral blood. The receptors stem from an elderly man with COVID-19, enrolled during active disease.

This clone has at least ten counts. CDR3 sequence reads: CASSNRDFQETQYF. The CDR3 DNA reads TGTGCCAGCAGCAACCGGGACTTCCAAGAGACCCAGTACTTC. The V call is TRBV7-2, the J call TRBJ2-5; D perhaps matches TRBD2 (6 bases). Trimming took 5 bases from V and 1 from J, leaving 11 bases between them. CDR1 SGHTA and CDR2 FQGNSA come from the germline V gene. The CDR3 consists of 14 residues.

J is TRBJ1-2 and V is TRBV19; no definite D call. The V gene's germline CDR1 is LNHDA and CDR2 SQIVND (reference sequence). Trimming stripped 3 bases from V and 2 bases from J, with 4 bases between. The CDR3 runs 12 residues. This chain's CDR3 is CASSILNYGYTF. The CDR3 bases are TGTGCCAGTAGTATCTTAAACTATGGCTACACCTTC.

The genes are TRBV6-6 and TRBJ1-4; tentative D call: TRBD1 (5 bases). CDR1 is MNHNY and CDR2 is SVGAGI in the germline V gene (reference sequence). CDR3 length equals 15 residues. The V gene lost 2 bases and the J gene lost 0 bases, with 7 bases spanning the gap. The CDR3 DNA is TGTGCCAGCAGTTACGGGGGGGCAACTAATGAAAAACTGTTTTTT. As protein: CASSYGGATNEKLFF.

This clone is a singleton in its sample. The CDR3 protein is CSVDQGREQYF. The CDR3 DNA sequence: TGCAGCGTTGACCAGGGGCGGGAGCAGTACTTC. V gene TRBV29-1 combines with J gene TRBJ2-7; possibly TRBD1 for D (6 bases). This CDR3 is built from 11 residues. Germline V gene sequence: CDR1 SQVTM, CDR2 ANQGSEA. V was pared by 3 bases and J by 7 bases, with 10 bases between.

The V gene is TRBV7-9, the J gene TRBJ1-1; D call uncertain. Trimming took 3 bases from V and 2 from J, leaving 4 bases between them. The CDR3 loop spans 12 amino acids. Germline V lookup: CDR1 SEHNR, CDR2 FQNEAQ (reference sequence). The CDR3 DNA reads as TGTGCCAGCAGCTTCTCTAACACTGAAGCTTTCTTT. Translating it yields CASSFSNTEAFF.

V gene TRBV3-1 (or the pseudogene TRBV3-2) combines with J gene TRBJ2-1; 7 bases agree with TRBD2. This CDR3 region has 13 residues. V shed 2 bases and J 5 bases; nucleotides not matched to a gene: 0. CDR1 is LGHDT and CDR2 is YNNKEL in the germline V gene (reference sequence). This CDR3 reads CASSQREDNEQFF. The CDR3 region has the DNA TGTGCCAGCAGCCAACGGGAGGACAATGAGCAGTTCTTC.

This clone was seen a handful of times. The chain links TRBV27 to TRBJ1-4; tentative D call: TRBD1 (6 bases). This CDR3 is built from 16 residues. From germline, CDR1 is MNHEY and CDR2 SMNVEV (reference sequence). V was trimmed by 6 bases and J by 1 base, leaving 15 bases between them. The CDR3 DNA reads TGTGCCAGCAGCCCCAGGGGCCAGGGAACTAATGAAAAACTGTTTTTT. Protein product: CASSPRGQGTNEKLFF.

This chain joins TRBV6-5 and TRBJ2-1; D is possibly TRBD2 (5 bases). The V end was cut by 4 bases, the J end by 10 bases, with 11 bases between. Germline V gene data show CDR1 as MNHEY and CDR2 as SVGAGI. This CDR3 comprises 12 residues. CDR3 loop: CASSFSVGEQFF. The CDR3 DNA follows: TGTGCCAGCAGTTTTAGCGTCGGAGAGCAGTTCTTC.

The rearrangement uses TRBV5-5 and TRBJ1-2; 8 nucleotides match TRBD1. The germline V gene has CDR1 SGHKS and CDR2 YYEKEE (reference sequence). The CDR3 has 13 amino acids. J was trimmed by 14 bases and V by 4 bases; bases with no gene match: 13. The CDR3 DNA reads TGTGCCAGCAGCCAGCTTGGGAACAGGGGGGAAACCTTC. Its protein product is CASSQLGNRGETF.

The chain links TRBV19 to TRBJ2-2; possibly TRBD2 for D (5 bases). Germline CDR1 is LNHDA and CDR2 is SQIVND (reference sequence). Trimming left V 6 bases short and J 5 bases short, with 7 bases between. There are 12 residues in the CDR3. CDR3 in amino acids: CASRVATGELFF. In nucleotides, the CDR3 is TGTGCCAGTAGAGTAGCGACCGGGGAGCTGTTTTTT.

The chain couples TRBV5-6 to TRBJ1-2; 8 bases agree with TRBD1. Unmatched junction bases numbered 10, after V lost 2 bases and J lost 7 bases. This CDR3 has 15 residues. Germline CDR1 SGHDT, CDR2 YYEEEE. CDR3 loop: CASSFDLTGAAGYTF. The CDR3 DNA reads as TGTGCCAGCAGCTTTGACCTGACAGGGGCAGCTGGCTACACCTTC.

The genes are TRBV5-4 and TRBJ1-4; TRBD1 matches 8 bases. V lost 4 bases, J lost 5 bases, and 4 bases stayed unmatched. CDR1 and CDR2 from the germline V gene are SGHNT and YYREEE (reference sequence). The CDR3 length is 14 residues. DNA for the CDR3: TGTGCCAGCAGCGCGACAGGGGAAAATGAAAAACTGTTTTTT. Its protein product is CASSATGENEKLFF.

This chain joins TRBV2 and TRBJ1-3, with D tentatively TRBD1 (5 bases). This CDR3 spans 13 amino acids. CDR1 is SNHLY and CDR2 is FYNNEI in the germline V gene. The V end lost 6 bases, the J end lost 3 bases, and 9 bases lay between the germline ends. The DNA for the CDR3 is TGTGCCAGCAGCTCGGGACTTGGAAACACCATATATTTT. This encodes CASSSGLGNTIYF.

V usage is TRBV15 and J usage is TRBJ2-1; TRBD2 matches at 9 bases. CDR1 LNHNV and CDR2 YYDKDF come from the germline V gene (reference sequence). The junction had 8 bases not matched to a gene; V was cut back by 5 bases and J by 6 bases. The CDR3 length is 15 residues. The chain's CDR3 is CATSARGGGGNEQFF. The CDR3 nucleotides read TGTGCCACCAGCGCCCGCGGCGGGGGGGGCAATGAGCAGTTCTTC.

This rearrangement joins TRBV28 to TRBJ2-7; no definite D call. The CDR3 covers 17 residues. The V end was cut by 3 bases, the J end by 2 bases, with 20 bases between. Germline loops: CDR1 MDHEN, CDR2 SYDVKM. The CDR3 bases are TGTGCCAGCAGTTTGTCCAGGTCCCGCGTCACCCCCTACGAGCAGTACTTC. It encodes CASSLSRSRVTPYEQYF.

In nucleotides, the CDR3 is TGTGCCAGCAGCCCTGGGTGGACTGGCGGGAGTGATACGCAGTATTTT. Residues: CASSPGWTGGSDTQYF. This chain joins TRBV11-3 and TRBJ2-3, with 7 bases matching TRBD2. Trimming removed 5 bases from V and 6 bases from J; junction bases left unmatched: 14. CDR3 length equals 16 residues. CDR1 SGHNT and CDR2 YENEEA come from the germline V gene.

The sample holds a few counts of this clone. The chain couples TRBV7-2 to TRBJ1-2; weak D call: TRBD1 (6 bases). V gave up 5 bases and J gave up 4 bases, with 14 bases separating them. Germline V gene lookup returns CDR1 SGHTA and CDR2 FQGNSA. This CDR3 comprises 14 residues. DNA for the CDR3: TGTGCCAGCAGCAACAGGGTGTCGGGCTATGGCTACACCTTC. Translating gives CASSNRVSGYGYTF.

The chain recombines TRBV7-2 with TRBJ2-5; D ambiguous. Germline values: CDR1 SGHTA, CDR2 FQGNSA. The CDR3 has 13 amino acids. V lost 3 bases and J 1 base, leaving 6 bases between the germline ends. The CDR3 DNA reads TGTGCCAGCAGCTTTGAGGTCCAAGAGACCCAGTACTTC. Amino acid sequence: CASSFEVQETQYF.

In its sample, this clone was seen once. The chain recombines TRBV20-1 with TRBJ1-1, with D unclear. The CDR3 totals 13 residues. The V gene's germline CDR1 is DFQATT and CDR2 SNEGSKA (reference sequence). The V end lost 3 bases, the J end lost 4 bases, and 12 bases lay between the germline ends. The CDR3 region has the DNA TGCAGTGCTAGTAGGAGGCTGGGCACTGAAGCTTTCTTT. This codes for CSASRRLGTEAFF.

For this clone: In the same sample, other DNA sequences code for this CDR3. The rearrangement links TRBV9 to TRBJ2-2, with D possibly being TRBD2 (7 bases). The V and J ends lost 4 bases and 0 bases respectively, with 16 bases between them. Germline lookup yields CDR1 SGDLS and CDR2 YYNGEE. The CDR3 covers 17 residues. The CDR3 spells CASSPTRGGSNTGELFF. CDR3 nucleotide sequence: TGTGCCAGCAGCCCAACTAGGGGGGGGTCGAACACCGGGGAGCTGTTTTTT.

The gene calls are TRBV7-2 and TRBJ1-2, with 12 bases matching TRBD1. Germline V gene lookup returns CDR1 SGHTA and CDR2 FQGNSA. CDR3 length equals 15 residues. With V trimmed by 5 bases and J by 3 bases, 4 bases remained unmatched. The CDR3 bases are TGTGCCAGCAGCGTGGGACAGGGGGCATACTATGGCTACACCTTC. Translated, it gives CASSVGQGAYYGYTF.

The V call is TRBV4-3, the J call TRBJ2-3, with 8 bases that match TRBD2. Germline V gene lookup returns CDR1 LGHNA and CDR2 YSLEER. CDR3 length: 15 residues. J lost 6 bases, V lost 1 base, and 6 bases had no gene match. CDR3 sequence reads: CASSQAQRGGDTQYF. The DNA for the CDR3 is TGCGCCAGCAGCCAAGCCCAACGCGGGGGGGATACGCAGTATTTT.

The chain joins TRBV20-1 to TRBJ1-1, with TRBD1 matching over 9 bases. V lost 3 bases and J lost 0; bases outside the gene matches: 11. The germline V gene has CDR1 DFQATT and CDR2 SNEGSKA (reference sequence). This CDR3 has 17 amino acids. CDR3 sequence: CSASGHRGRVLNTEAFF. The CDR3 DNA follows: TGCAGTGCTAGTGGTCACAGGGGGCGCGTTCTGAACACTGAAGCTTTCTTT.

V gene TRBV19 combines with J gene TRBJ1-5, with D possibly TRBD1 on 5 matching bases. The V end was cut by 6 bases, the J end by 6 bases, with 18 bases between. Germline CDR1 reads LNHDA; CDR2 reads SQIVND (reference sequence). The CDR3 contains 15 residues. This CDR3 is CASRAPTAGGQPQHF. CDR3 DNA sequence: TGTGCCAGTAGGGCCCCGACAGCGGGCGGTCAGCCCCAGCATTTT.

This chain links TRBV11-2 with TRBJ2-1; TRBD2 matches at 7 bases. CDR3 length: 16 amino acids. In germline, CDR1 is SGHAT, CDR2 FQNNGV. The junction had 14 bases not matched to a gene; V was cut back by 2 bases and J by 10 bases. The CDR3 loop is CASSLLRMADGGEQFF. The CDR3, as DNA: TGTGCCAGCAGCTTACTACGGATGGCCGACGGGGGGGAGCAGTTCTTC.

The V call is TRBV15, the J call TRBJ1-1; D is ambiguous. In germline, CDR1 is LNHNV, CDR2 YYDKDF (reference sequence). The CDR3 is 14 residues long. Trimming left V 0 bases short and J 4 bases short, with 9 bases between. The CDR3 reads CATSRDLSRTEAFF. The CDR3 nucleotides are TGTGCCACCAGCAGAGATCTGTCGCGCACTGAAGCTTTCTTT. The variable domain in full, with the rest retrieved from reference TRBV15 and TRBJ1-1, is DAMVIQNPRYQVTQFGKPVTLSCSQTLNHNVMYWYQQKSSQAPKLLFHYYDKDFNNEADTPDNFQSRRPNTSFCFLDIRSPGLGDTAMYLCATSRDLSRTEAFFGQGTRLTVV.

The gene calls are TRBV3-1 (or the pseudogene TRBV3-2) and TRBJ2-3, with D possibly being TRBD2 (6 bases). The germline gives CDR1 LGHDT, CDR2 YNNKEL (reference sequence). The germline V and J ends were trimmed by 3 bases and 0 bases, with 10 bases remaining between them. This CDR3 contains 15 residues. This CDR3 is CASSQASGSTDTQYF. The DNA of the CDR3 is TGTGCCAGCAGCCAGGCCAGCGGGAGCACAGATACGCAGTATTTT.

V is TRBV5-4 and J is TRBJ1-1; D remains ambiguous. The V gene's germline CDR1 is SGHNT and CDR2 YYREEE (reference sequence). Trimming left V 1 base short and J 0 bases short, with 7 bases between. The CDR3 consists of 14 residues. The CDR3 DNA reads TGTGCCAGCAGCTTGCGGGGTATGAACACTGAAGCTTTCTTT. This codes for CASSLRGMNTEAFF.

CDR3: CASSIGGTMNTEAFF. The CDR3 coding sequence is TGTGCCAGTAGTATCGGCGGAACCATGAACACTGAAGCTTTCTTT. V usage is TRBV19 and J usage is TRBJ1-1, with D unresolved. The V and J ends lost 3 bases and 0 bases respectively, with 11 bases between them. CDR3 length: 15 residues. The V gene's germline CDR1 is LNHDA and CDR2 SQIVND (reference sequence).

The V and J genes are TRBV6-2 or TRBV6-3 and TRBJ2-2; a possible D gene is TRBD2 (6 bases). CDR1 and CDR2 from the germline V gene are MNHEY and SVGEGT. The V end was cut by 2 bases, the J end by 5 bases, with 12 bases between. The CDR3 is 15 residues long. DNA of the CDR3: TGTGCCAGCAGTTACGTGGCGGAGGGGACCGGGGAGCTGTTTTTT. Its protein product is CASSYVAEGTGELFF.